These 28 T cell receptor beta chains were all obtained from the same sample, sequenced in a study of blood T cell repertoires in COVID-19. Libraries were prepared by immunoSEQ multiplex PCR; TCRdb keeps only in-frame clonotypes and omits some of them. In the table there are under 150,000 clones, roughly 88% of which are singletons. The sample taken for sequencing was peripheral blood. Source of these receptors: a human donor in a cohort sampled during active COVID-19.

V usage is TRBV11-3 and J usage is TRBJ1-2; perhaps TRBD1 as D (5 bases). Trimming shortened V by 5 bases and J by 10 bases, and 14 bases separated the two germline ends. There are 12 residues in the CDR3. CDR1 is SGHNT, CDR2 YENEEA, per germline. The CDR3, as DNA: TGTGCCAGCAGCCAGGGCGACTGGGACTACACCTTC. It encodes CASSQGDWDYTF.

The chain is built from TRBV4-1 and TRBJ2-5; 8 bases fit TRBD1. The V gene's germline CDR1 is MGHRA and CDR2 YSYEKL. V lost 0 bases to trimming and J lost 1 base; unmatched junction nucleotides: 4. The CDR3 sequence is 16 residues long. The CDR3 loop is CASSQETGVTQETQYF. In nucleotides, the CDR3 is TGCGCCAGCAGCCAAGAGACAGGGGTTACCCAAGAGACCCAGTACTTC.

This chain uses TRBV18 with TRBJ2-3; D gene ambiguous. V dropped 3 bases and J dropped 0 bases, with 4 bases sitting between them. There are 13 residues in the CDR3. Germline CDR1 is KGHSH and CDR2 is LQKENI. As DNA, the CDR3 is TGTGCCAGCTCACCCGGGAGCACAGATACGCAGTATTTT. Amino acids: CASSPGSTDTQYF.

This chain links TRBV19 with TRBJ2-4; D possibly corresponds to TRBD1 (5 bases). Germline V gives CDR1 LNHDA, CDR2 SQIVND (reference sequence). The CDR3 runs 17 residues. V was cut by 5 bases and J by 0 bases, with 17 bases left in between. CDR3 nucleotides: TGTGCCAGTAGTTCGACAGCTCACTCTTTAGCCAAAAACATTCAGTACTTC. Amino acid sequence: CASSSTAHSLAKNIQYF.

This clone was counted between two and nine times. The chain links TRBV3-1 (or the pseudogene TRBV3-2) to TRBJ2-1; TRBD2 aligns across 11 bases. Germline V gives CDR1 LGHDT, CDR2 YNNKEL (reference sequence). The CDR3 sequence is 15 residues long. J lost 4 bases, V lost 3 bases, and 2 bases had no gene match. DNA for the CDR3: TGTGCCAGCAGCCATAGCGGGGGGGGGTACAATGAGCAGTTCTTC. Translating gives CASSHSGGGYNEQFF.

This rearrangement joins TRBV9 to TRBJ2-1, with unresolved D. Per the germline V gene, CDR1 is SGDLS and CDR2 is YYNGEE. Between the trimmed V and J ends, which lost 0 bases and 6 bases, there was a span of 13 bases. The CDR3 length is 15 residues. In nucleotides, the CDR3 is TGTGCCAGCAGCGTAGGAGGTGCATCGCGCAATGAGCAGTTCTTC. Encoded protein: CASSVGGASRNEQFF.

CDR3 loop: CAGGSSFRELFF. The CDR3 DNA reads as TGTGCCGGGGGCAGTTCATTCAGGGAGCTGTTTTTT. The chain couples TRBV6-6 to TRBJ2-2; weak D call: TRBD1 (6 bases). CDR3 size: 12 residues. Germline V gene lookup returns CDR1 MNHNY and CDR2 SVGAGI (reference sequence). Trimming cost V 11 bases and J 9 bases, with 16 bases left between them.

The chain combines TRBV5-1 with TRBJ2-5; a possible D gene is TRBD2 (6 bases). This CDR3 has 13 amino acids. Trimming took off 7 bases at V and 2 bases at J, with 12 bases between the two ends. Per germline, CDR1 SGHRS and CDR2 YFSETQ. This chain's CDR3 is CASCRDSQETQYF. The DNA of the CDR3 is TGCGCCAGCTGCCGGGACTCACAAGAGACCCAGTACTTC.

This chain joins TRBV20-1 and TRBJ1-2; D call uncertain. Germline CDR1 DFQATT, CDR2 SNEGSKA (reference sequence). V lost 3 bases and J lost 4, with 9 bases in between. CDR3 length: 12 amino acids. The CDR3 loop reads CSASSGPYGYTF. For the CDR3, the DNA is TGCAGTGCTAGTTCAGGTCCCTATGGCTACACCTTC.

This clone was observed a single time. The rearrangement joins TRBV9 to TRBJ2-5; weak D call: TRBD2 (5 bases). CDR1 and CDR2 from the germline V gene are SGDLS and YYNGEE. V dropped 6 bases and J dropped 5 bases, with 17 bases sitting between them. The CDR3 is 14 amino acids. The CDR3 region is CASNLRPGVETQYF. DNA for the CDR3: TGTGCCAGCAACCTCCGACCCGGGGTGGAGACCCAGTACTTC.

The chain uses TRBV6-5 and TRBJ2-1; D might be TRBD2 (6 bases). The germline V gene encodes CDR1 MNHEY and CDR2 SVGAGI. This CDR3 spans 15 amino acids. Deletions cut 6 bases from V and 3 bases from J, with 15 bases between. CDR3 nucleotide sequence: TGTGCCAGCAGCTCCGACTGGGGGGTCTACAATGAGCAGTTCTTC. Protein product: CASSSDWGVYNEQFF.

This clone was counted a few times. This sequence joins TRBV5-1 and TRBJ2-7; no clear D gene. The CDR3 consists of 13 residues. Germline CDR1 and CDR2: SGHRS and YFSETQ. V was clipped by 2 bases and J by 1 base, with 7 bases between them. In nucleotides, the CDR3 is TGCGCCAGCAGCTTACTTGGTTCCTACGAGCAGTACTTC. The encoded protein is CASSLLGSYEQYF.

The chain uses TRBV6-1 and TRBJ1-3, with a possible D match to TRBD1 (6 bases). The length of the CDR3 is 14 residues. V was trimmed by 6 bases and J by 0 bases, leaving 9 bases between them. The germline V gene encodes CDR1 MNHNS and CDR2 SASEGT. The DNA of the CDR3 is TGTGCCAGCAGGGCCAGGGGCTCTGGAAACACCATATATTTT. Protein product: CASRARGSGNTIYF.

The rearrangement links TRBV3-1 (or the pseudogene TRBV3-2) to TRBJ2-1; 8 bases agree with TRBD1. CDR3 length equals 17 residues. The trim removed 0 bases at V and 8 bases at J, leaving 12 bases unmatched. Looked up from germline, CDR1 is LGHDT and CDR2 is YNNKEL (reference sequence). Written as DNA, the CDR3 is TGTGCCAGCAGCCAAGATCGTCGGACAGGGCTGAGGGATGAGCAGTTCTTC. Protein product: CASSQDRRTGLRDEQFF.

The chain uses TRBV4-2 and TRBJ2-7; TRBD2 matches at 7 bases. This CDR3 contains 15 residues. Looked up from germline, CDR1 is LGHNA and CDR2 is YNFKEQ. The junction had 3 bases not matched to a gene; V was cut back by 1 base and J by 0 bases. The CDR3: CASSQGSGGSYEQYF. Written as DNA, the CDR3 is TGTGCCAGCAGCCAAGGCTCGGGGGGCTCCTACGAGCAGTACTTC.

The chain uses TRBV27 and TRBJ2-2; 8 bases agree with TRBD2. Trimming cost V 7 bases and J 6 bases; bases outside gene matches: 4. This CDR3 comprises 13 residues. CDR1 and CDR2 (germline): MNHEY, SMNVEV (reference sequence). The CDR3 DNA is TGTGCCAGCACCTTGCGGGGGGCCGGGGAGCTGTTTTTT. Translated, it gives CASTLRGAGELFF.

This chain links TRBV7-2 with TRBJ1-5; TRBD1 agrees at 7 bases. Germline values: CDR1 SGHTA, CDR2 FQGNSA. Unmatched junction bases numbered 8, after V lost 1 base and J lost 5 bases. This CDR3 region has 16 residues. In DNA, the CDR3 is TGTGCCAGCAGCTTAGTAGGGGGCGCAGGGTATCAGCCCCAGCATTTT. The encoded protein is CASSLVGGAGYQPQHF.

The chain is built from TRBV29-1 and TRBJ2-3, with 10 bases matching TRBD1. V shed 8 bases and J 1 base; nucleotides not matched to a gene: 9. This CDR3 is 15 amino acids long. Germline-derived CDR1 and CDR2 are SQVTM and ANQGSEA. As DNA, the CDR3 is TGCAGCACATCCGTCGGGACAGGGGGCACAGATACGCAGTATTTT. Amino acid sequence: CSTSVGTGGTDTQYF.

The table lists this clone with a few counts. Mismatch with germline at one junction end may stem from a read error. The chain couples TRBV4-1 to TRBJ2-1; possible D gene TRBD1, 5 bases. CDR1 is MGHRA, CDR2 YSYEKL, per germline. The length of the CDR3 is 16 residues. The CDR3 sequence is CASSQEVGRVYTEQFF. The CDR3 DNA sequence: TGCGCCAGCAGCCAAGAGGTGGGCAGGGTCTACACTGAGCAGTTCTTC.

The gene calls are TRBV12-3 or TRBV12-4 and TRBJ1-1; D is unclear. The CDR3 contains 13 residues. Trimming removed 6 bases at V and 4 bases at J, with 12 bases between. In DNA, the CDR3 is TGTGCCAGCAGATTGGGCGGGATCACTGAAGCTTTCTTT. Amino acids: CASRLGGITEAFF.

The gene calls are TRBV5-8 and TRBJ1-2; TRBD1 agrees at 8 bases. Germline V gene lookup returns CDR1 SGHTS and CDR2 YDEGEE. This CDR3 is 15 amino acids long. V dropped 4 bases and J dropped 5; count of bases not matched to a gene: 10. The CDR3 DNA reads TGTGCCAGCAGCCCAAGGACAGGGAAGGGGTATGGCTACACCTTC. Protein: CASSPRTGKGYGYTF. The variable domain in full, with the rest retrieved from reference TRBV5-8 and TRBJ1-2, is EAGVTQSPTHLIKTRGQQATLRCSPISGHTSVYWYQQALGLGLQFLLWYDEGEERNRGNFPPRFSGRQFPNYSSELNVNALELEDSALYLCASSPRTGKGYGYTFGSGTRLTVV.

This chain uses TRBV7-2 with TRBJ1-1, with D tentatively TRBD1 (5 bases). The germline V gene has CDR1 SGHTA and CDR2 FQGNSA. The V end was cut by 3 bases, the J end by 1 base, with 12 bases between. The CDR3 is 15 amino acids. DNA for the CDR3: TGTGCCAGCAGCTTGTACAGGTCCTCGAACACTGAAGCTTTCTTT. The encoded protein is CASSLYRSSNTEAFF.

The chain has TRBV7-3 and TRBJ2-3, with unresolved D. The V and J ends lost 2 bases and 1 base respectively, with 10 bases between them. Looked up from germline, CDR1 is SGHTA and CDR2 is FQGTGA. This CDR3 has 15 amino acids. The CDR3 here is CASSLGLTRTDTQYF. For the CDR3, the DNA is TGTGCCAGCAGCTTAGGGCTAACCCGCACAGATACGCAGTATTTT.

V usage is TRBV18 and J usage is TRBJ2-7; 7 bases align to TRBD1. CDR3 length: 16 amino acids. The germline V gene has CDR1 KGHSH and CDR2 LQKENI. The V and J ends lost 4 bases and 2 bases, in that order; junction bases with no gene match: 11. The CDR3 region is CASSLNSGTETYEQYF. The CDR3 coding sequence is TGTGCCAGCTCACTAAATTCCGGGACAGAAACCTACGAGCAGTACTTC. Variable domain in full (rest from reference TRBV18 and TRBJ2-7): NAGVMQNPRHLVRRRGQEARLRCSPMKGHSHVYWYRQLPEEGLKFMVYLQKENIIDESGMPKERFSAEFPKEGPSILRIQQVVRGDSAAYFCASSLNSGTETYEQYFGPGTRLTVT.

The rearrangement joins TRBV29-1 to TRBJ2-1; D is perhaps TRBD1 (5 bases). The V gene's germline CDR1 is SQVTM and CDR2 ANQGSEA. V lost 4 bases and J 0 bases, leaving 13 bases between the germline ends. This CDR3 contains 15 residues. The CDR3 coding sequence is TGCAGCGTTGGGCAGGGATGGGGCTCCTACAATGAGCAGTTCTTC. It translates to CSVGQGWGSYNEQFF.

CDR3 protein: CASSQGGPSSGNTIYF. CDR3 DNA sequence: TGCGCCAGCAGCCAAGGGGGCCCAAGCTCTGGAAACACCATATATTTT. V is TRBV4-3 and J is TRBJ1-3, with D possibly TRBD1 on 5 matching bases. V was trimmed by 1 base and J by 0 bases, leaving 10 bases between them. The CDR3 length is 16 residues. Per the germline V gene, CDR1 is LGHNA and CDR2 is YSLEER.

The chain employs TRBV6-6 and TRBJ1-6; a possible D gene is TRBD1 (5 bases). With 5 bases removed from V and 0 bases from J, the gap between germline ends came to 14 bases. The CDR3 is made up of 17 amino acids. Looked up from germline, CDR1 is MNHNY and CDR2 is SVGAGI (reference sequence). CDR3 in amino acids: CASSQAGGISYNSPLHF. CDR3 sequence (DNA): TGTGCCAGCAGTCAGGCCGGGGGGATCTCCTATAATTCACCCCTCCACTTT.

The chain couples TRBV2 to TRBJ2-7; D possibly corresponds to TRBD1 (6 bases). Per the germline V gene, CDR1 is SNHLY and CDR2 is FYNNEI. Deletions cut 2 bases from V and 4 bases from J, with 6 bases between. The CDR3 contains 12 residues. This CDR3 reads CASSETGYEQYF. The CDR3 bases are TGTGCCAGCAGTGAAACAGGGTACGAGCAGTACTTC.